This record looks at one T cell receptor (beta chain) sequence and its context. In the same sample, other DNA sequences code for this CDR3. The sample is drawn from a study of blood T cell repertoires in COVID-19. The wider study: COVID-19 samples, acute and convalescent, were from the United States, Italy and Spain. Sources were T cells, B-cell-depleted T cells, or PBMCs; the material itself was cDNA or gDNA.

Under the authors' procedure: The assay estimated nucleated cells by amplifying reference gene primers. The protocol was immunoSEQ multiplex PCR, while the TCRdb copy is restricted to in-frame clones and leaves out a portion. D and trimming come from the DNA, and the V and J calls and clone size come from that table. The sample lists about 200,000 clones, 80% to 90% occurring once. The sequenced sample consisted of peripheral blood. This sequence originates from a man aged 45-65 years with acute or convalescent COVID-19.

CDR3 sequence reads: CASSRQAYEQYF. DNA of the CDR3: TGTGCCAGCAGTCGACAGGCCTACGAGCAGTACTTC. The chain uses TRBV2 and TRBJ2-7; maybe TRBD1 (6 bases). The CDR3 contains 12 residues. V gave up 5 bases and J gave up 2 bases, with 7 bases separating them. Germline V gene data show CDR1 as SNHLY and CDR2 as FYNNEI.